This TCR beta chain comes out of a study of shared clonotypes between healthy human individuals. Background on the study: Researchers drew samples from two women and three men aged 18 to 49. Each donor had three CD4 naive, three CD4 memory, two CD8 naive and one CD8 memory plate.

This CDR3 spans 14 amino acids. The germline V and J ends were trimmed by 2 bases and 4 bases, with 9 bases remaining between them. Per germline, CDR1 MNHEY and CDR2 SVGAGI. The count of this clone is one. The antigen is unknown. Study observations and caveats: Naive subsets generally had larger estimated richness than memory subsets.

A roughly 200 ng quantity of DNA, 25,000 to 35,000 T cell genomes, went into the sorted-subset replicate PCRs. The protocol was immunoSEQ multiplex PCR, while the TCRdb copy is restricted to in-frame clones and leaves out a portion. The repertoire holds approximately 2.4 million clones, with around 95% as singletons. Specimen: naive CD4+ T cells sorted from blood. Specified subset: CD45RA+ positively selected. This TCR derives from a man between 18 and 35 years old in good health. V gene TRBV6-5 combines with J gene TRBJ1-3; no clear D gene. CDR3 in DNA: TGTGCCAGCAGTTACCGGGCAGACGGAAACACCATATATTTT. Residues: CASSYRADGNTIYF.